A single T cell receptor beta chain is shown here with its context. Its antigen is unknown. The data derive from a study of T cells expressing NK-cell markers. Overall study context: Researchers got TCR beta repertoires out of sorted CD3+CD56+NKG2C+, CD3+CD56+NKG2C- and CD3+CD56-NKG2C+ T cells.

This CDR3 has 11 amino acids. Germline V lookup: CDR1 SQVTM, CDR2 ANQGSEA. 5'RACE template switching built TCR beta cDNA with unique molecular identifiers. TCRdb reanalyzed the 5' RACE reads and collapses them to one entry per CDR3 protein, without DNA. This table lists roughly 350,000 distinct CDR3 sequences. Study observations and caveats: Top CD8+ clonotypes included the dominant CD3+CD56+NKG2C+ clonotypes in roughly six donors.

J is TRBJ1-2 and V is TRBV29-1; lacking DNA, the TRBD1 call made by TCRdb goes unchecked. Material: blood T cells: a sorted CD56 or NKG2C T cell subset, CD4+ or CD8+ T cells, or bulk PBMC T cells (not recorded which). The TCR was taken from a man between 18 and 69 years old in good health. The CDR3 spells CSVDYGAGYTF.